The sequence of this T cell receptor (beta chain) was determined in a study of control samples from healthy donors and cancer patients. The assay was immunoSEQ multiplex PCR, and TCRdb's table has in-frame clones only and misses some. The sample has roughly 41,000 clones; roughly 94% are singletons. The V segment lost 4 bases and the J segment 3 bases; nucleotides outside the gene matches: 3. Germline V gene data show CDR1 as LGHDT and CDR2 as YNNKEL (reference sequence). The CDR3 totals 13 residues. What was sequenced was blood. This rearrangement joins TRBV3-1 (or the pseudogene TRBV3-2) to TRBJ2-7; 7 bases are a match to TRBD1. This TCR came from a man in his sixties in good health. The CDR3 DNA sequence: TGTGCCAGCAGCCGAGACAGGGACTACGAGCAGTACTTC. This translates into CASSRDRDYEQYF.